The clone carrying this T cell receptor (beta chain) was seen only a few times. These data belong to a study of regulatory T cells in long-lasting Graves disease. The time point is: persistent/refractory GD, antithyroid drugs over 5 years with positive TRAb. PBMC RNA served as the TCR library source. TCR beta libraries were built with iRepertoire HTBI primers and Arm-PCR of CDR3 regions. A single record per CDR3 protein comes from TCRdb applying MiXCR to the multiplex PCR reads. The sample lists 450,000 or so distinct CDR3 sequences; less than 25% were seen once. Germline CDR1 and CDR2: MGHDK and SYGVNS. V lost 4 bases and J lost 2; bases outside the gene matches: 4. CDR3 size: 15 residues.

The sequences come from peripheral blood mononuclear cells (PBMCs), collected when the disease was refractory, from a patient treated with antithyroid drugs. This chain joins TRBV25-1 and TRBJ1-3, with 8 bases lining up with TRBD1. This receptor was identified in a female donor with Graves disease. The CDR3 sequence: CASSGTGTPGNTIYF. The CDR3 DNA reads TGTGCCAGCAGTGGGACAGGGACCCCTGGAAACACCATATATTTT.